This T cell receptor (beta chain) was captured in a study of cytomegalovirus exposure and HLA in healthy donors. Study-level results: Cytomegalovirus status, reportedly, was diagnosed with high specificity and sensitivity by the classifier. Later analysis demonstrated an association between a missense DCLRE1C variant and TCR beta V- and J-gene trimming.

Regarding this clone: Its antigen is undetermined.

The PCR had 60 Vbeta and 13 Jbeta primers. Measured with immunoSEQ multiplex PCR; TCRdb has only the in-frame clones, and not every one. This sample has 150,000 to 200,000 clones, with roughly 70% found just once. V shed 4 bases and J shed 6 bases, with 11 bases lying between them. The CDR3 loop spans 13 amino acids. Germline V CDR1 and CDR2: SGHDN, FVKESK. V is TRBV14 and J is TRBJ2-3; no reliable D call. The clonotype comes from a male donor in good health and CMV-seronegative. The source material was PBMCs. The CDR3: CASSLRRGDTQYF. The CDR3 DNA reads TGTGCCAGCAGCCTCCGAAGAGGCGATACGCAGTATTTT.